This T cell receptor (beta chain) emerged from a study of T cell clusters in autoimmune cytopenias. Overall study results and limits: Primary autoimmune cytopenia patients seemingly lacked the physiological T cell clusters found in healthy donors. TRB repertoire shifts in secondary cytopenia and chronic lymphocytic leukemia mostly reflected lymphoma, not autoimmunity.

Multiplex touch-down PCR amplified TRB using TRB-A and TRB-B pools in one tube. Reprocessing the multiplex PCR reads, TCRdb reports a single entry for every CDR3 protein and omits DNA. With 3,000 to 4,000 distinct CDR3 sequences in the sample, the ten largest clones hold about 40%. As for this clonotype: What it recognizes is unknown.

Each sample's input was 250 ng genomic DNA, 30,000 to 45,000 genome equivalents. Looked up from germline, CDR1 is WNHNN and CDR2 is SYGVQD (reference sequence). The length of the CDR3 is 16 residues. The sequenced material came from peripheral blood. This sequence was found in a human donor with an autoimmune cytopenia or autoimmune hepatitis (not recorded which). The gene calls are TRBV10-1 and TRBJ2-3; the D call from TCRdb, TRBD2, cannot be confirmed without DNA. The chain's CDR3 is CASSVQDSSSTDTQYF.